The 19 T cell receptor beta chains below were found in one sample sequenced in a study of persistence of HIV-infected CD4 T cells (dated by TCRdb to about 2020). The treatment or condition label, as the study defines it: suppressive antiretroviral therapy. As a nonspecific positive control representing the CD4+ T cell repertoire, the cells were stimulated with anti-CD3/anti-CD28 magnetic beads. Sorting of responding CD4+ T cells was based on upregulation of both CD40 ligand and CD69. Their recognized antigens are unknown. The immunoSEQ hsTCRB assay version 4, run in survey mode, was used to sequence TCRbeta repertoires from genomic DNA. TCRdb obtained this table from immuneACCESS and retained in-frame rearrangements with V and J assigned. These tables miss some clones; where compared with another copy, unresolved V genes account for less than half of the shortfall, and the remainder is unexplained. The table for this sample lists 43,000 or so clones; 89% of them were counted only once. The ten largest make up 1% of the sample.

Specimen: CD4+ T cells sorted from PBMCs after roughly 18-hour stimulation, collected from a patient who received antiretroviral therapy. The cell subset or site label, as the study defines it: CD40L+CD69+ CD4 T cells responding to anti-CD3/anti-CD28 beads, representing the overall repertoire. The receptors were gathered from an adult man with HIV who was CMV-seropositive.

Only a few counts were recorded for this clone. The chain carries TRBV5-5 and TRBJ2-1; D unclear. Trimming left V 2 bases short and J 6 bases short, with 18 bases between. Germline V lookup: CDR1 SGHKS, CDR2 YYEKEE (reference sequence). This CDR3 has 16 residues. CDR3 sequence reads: CASSLFKGQASNEQFF. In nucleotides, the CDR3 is TGTGCCAGCAGCTTATTTAAGGGCCAAGCCTCCAATGAGCAGTTCTTC.

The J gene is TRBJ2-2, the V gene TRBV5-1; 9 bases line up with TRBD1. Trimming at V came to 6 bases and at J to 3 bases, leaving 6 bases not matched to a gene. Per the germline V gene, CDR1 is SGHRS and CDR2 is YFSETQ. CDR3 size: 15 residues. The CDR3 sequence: CASKKGDRDTGELFF. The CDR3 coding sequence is TGCGCCAGCAAGAAGGGGGACAGGGACACCGGGGAGCTGTTTTTT. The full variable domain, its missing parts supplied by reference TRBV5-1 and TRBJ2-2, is KAGVTQTPRYLIKTRGQQVTLSCSPISGHRSVSWYQQTPGQGLQFLFEYFSETQRNKGNFPGRFSGRQFSNSRSEMNVSTLELGDSALYLCASKKGDRDTGELFFGEGSRLTVL.

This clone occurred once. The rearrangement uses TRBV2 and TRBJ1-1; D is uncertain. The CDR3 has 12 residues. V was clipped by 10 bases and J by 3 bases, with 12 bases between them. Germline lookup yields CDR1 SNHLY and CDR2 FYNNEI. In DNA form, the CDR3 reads TGTGCCATTACGGGTCATGACACTGAAGCTTTCTTT. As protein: CAITGHDTEAFF.

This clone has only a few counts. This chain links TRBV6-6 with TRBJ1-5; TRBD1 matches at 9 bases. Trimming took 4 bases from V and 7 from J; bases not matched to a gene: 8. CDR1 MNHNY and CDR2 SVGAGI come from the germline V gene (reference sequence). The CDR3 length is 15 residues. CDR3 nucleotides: TGTGCCAGCAGTTTTACCGGGACAGGGCTCCAGCCCCAGCATTTT. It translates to CASSFTGTGLQPQHF.

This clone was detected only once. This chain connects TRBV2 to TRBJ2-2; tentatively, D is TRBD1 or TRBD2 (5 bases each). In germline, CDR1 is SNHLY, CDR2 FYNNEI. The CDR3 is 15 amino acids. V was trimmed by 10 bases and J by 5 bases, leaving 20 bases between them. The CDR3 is CATRPGAGSTGELFF. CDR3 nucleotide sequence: TGTGCCACCCGCCCCGGGGCAGGGAGTACCGGGGAGCTGTTTTTT.

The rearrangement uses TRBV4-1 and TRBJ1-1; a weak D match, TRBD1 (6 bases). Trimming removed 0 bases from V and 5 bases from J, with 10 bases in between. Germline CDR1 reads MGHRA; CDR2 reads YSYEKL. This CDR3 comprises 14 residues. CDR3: CASSQEQGWTEAFF. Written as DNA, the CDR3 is TGCGCCAGCAGCCAAGAACAGGGTTGGACTGAAGCTTTCTTT.

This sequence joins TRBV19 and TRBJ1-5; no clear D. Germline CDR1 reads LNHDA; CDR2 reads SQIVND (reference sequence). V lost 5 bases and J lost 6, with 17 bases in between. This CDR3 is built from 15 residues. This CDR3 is CASSASRAKIQPQHF. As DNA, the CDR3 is TGTGCCAGTAGTGCATCCCGGGCGAAAATTCAGCCCCAGCATTTT. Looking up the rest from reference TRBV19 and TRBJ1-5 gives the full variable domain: DGGITQSPKYLFRKEGQNVTLSCEQNLNHDAMYWYRQDPGQGLRLIYYSQIVNDFQKGDIAEGYSVSREKKESFPLTVTSAQKNPTAFYLCASSASRAKIQPQHFGDGTRLSIL.

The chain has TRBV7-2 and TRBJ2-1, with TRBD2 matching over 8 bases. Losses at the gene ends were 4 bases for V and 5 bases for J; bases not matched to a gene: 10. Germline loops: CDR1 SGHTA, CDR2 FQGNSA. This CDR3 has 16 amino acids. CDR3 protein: CASSSGGGLMHNEQFF. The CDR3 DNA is TGTGCCAGCAGCTCGGGGGGGGGTTTAATGCACAATGAGCAGTTCTTC.

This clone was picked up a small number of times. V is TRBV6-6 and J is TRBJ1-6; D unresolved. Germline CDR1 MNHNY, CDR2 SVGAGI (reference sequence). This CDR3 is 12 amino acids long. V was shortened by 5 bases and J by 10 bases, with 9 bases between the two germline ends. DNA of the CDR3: TGTGCCAGCAGTCGGGGTGGCTCACCCCTCCACTTT. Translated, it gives CASSRGGSPLHF.

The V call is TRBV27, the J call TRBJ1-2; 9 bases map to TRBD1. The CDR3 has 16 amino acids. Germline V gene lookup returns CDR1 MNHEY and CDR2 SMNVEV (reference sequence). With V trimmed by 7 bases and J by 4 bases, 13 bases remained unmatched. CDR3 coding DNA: TGTGCCAGCACTTCCCTACGAGGACAGGGGTCCTATGGCTACACCTTC. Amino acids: CASTSLRGQGSYGYTF.

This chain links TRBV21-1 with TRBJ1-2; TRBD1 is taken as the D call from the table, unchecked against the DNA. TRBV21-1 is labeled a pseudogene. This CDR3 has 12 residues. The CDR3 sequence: CASTTGSYGYTF. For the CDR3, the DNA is TGTGCCAGCACGACAGGTAGCTATGGCTACACCTTC.

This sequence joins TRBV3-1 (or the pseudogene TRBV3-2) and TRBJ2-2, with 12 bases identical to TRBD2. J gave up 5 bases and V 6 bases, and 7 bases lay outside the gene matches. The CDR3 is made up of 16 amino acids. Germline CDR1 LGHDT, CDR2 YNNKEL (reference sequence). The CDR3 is CASRPTSGGQTGELFF. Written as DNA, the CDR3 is TGTGCCAGCAGACCCACTAGCGGGGGGCAAACCGGGGAGCTGTTTTTT.

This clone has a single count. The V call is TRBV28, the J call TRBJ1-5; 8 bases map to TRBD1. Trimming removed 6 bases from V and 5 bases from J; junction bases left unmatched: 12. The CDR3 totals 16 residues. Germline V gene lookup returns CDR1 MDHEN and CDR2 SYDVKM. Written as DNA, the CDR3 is TGTGCCAGCAGACTCCGGGACAGGCTTCCTCATCAGCCCCAGCATTTT. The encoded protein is CASRLRDRLPHQPQHF.

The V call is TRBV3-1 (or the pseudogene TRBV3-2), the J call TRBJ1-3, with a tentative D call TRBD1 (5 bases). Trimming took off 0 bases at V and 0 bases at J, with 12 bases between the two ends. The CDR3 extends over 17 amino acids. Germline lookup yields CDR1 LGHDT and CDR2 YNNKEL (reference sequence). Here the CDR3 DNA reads TGTGCCAGCAGCCAAGATTTGGCAGGGTCCTCTGGAAACACCATATATTTT. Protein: CASSQDLAGSSGNTIYF.

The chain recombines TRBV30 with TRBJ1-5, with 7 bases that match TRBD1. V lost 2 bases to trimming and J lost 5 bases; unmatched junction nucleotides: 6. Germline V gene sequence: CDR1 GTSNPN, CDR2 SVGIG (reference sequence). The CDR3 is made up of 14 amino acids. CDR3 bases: TGTGCCTGGAGTCCCCGACAGGGCTATCAGCCCCAGCATTTT. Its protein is CAWSPRQGYQPQHF.

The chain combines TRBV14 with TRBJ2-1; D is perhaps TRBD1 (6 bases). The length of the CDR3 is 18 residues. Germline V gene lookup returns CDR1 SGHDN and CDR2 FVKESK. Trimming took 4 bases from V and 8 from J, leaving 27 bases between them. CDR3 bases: TGTGCCAGCAGCCGAAGAGTCGGGGTAGGGGGAGTGGGGGATGAGCAGTTCTTC. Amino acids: CASSRRVGVGGVGDEQFF.

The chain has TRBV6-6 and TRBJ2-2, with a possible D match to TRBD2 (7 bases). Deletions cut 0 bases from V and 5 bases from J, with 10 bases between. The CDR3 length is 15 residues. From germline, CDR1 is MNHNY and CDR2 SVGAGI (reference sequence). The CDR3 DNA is TGTGCCAGCAGTTACTCGGCGGGGGCAACCGGGGAGCTGTTTTTT. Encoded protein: CASSYSAGATGELFF.

In nucleotides, the CDR3 is TGCAGCGTTGCCCCCGCAGGGAACACCTATGGCTACACCTTC. Amino acids: CSVAPAGNTYGYTF. The rearrangement links TRBV29-1 to TRBJ1-2; TRBD1 might be the D (5 bases). Germline loops: CDR1 SQVTM, CDR2 ANQGSEA. This CDR3 region has 14 residues. V was pared by 4 bases and J by 4 bases, with 16 bases between.

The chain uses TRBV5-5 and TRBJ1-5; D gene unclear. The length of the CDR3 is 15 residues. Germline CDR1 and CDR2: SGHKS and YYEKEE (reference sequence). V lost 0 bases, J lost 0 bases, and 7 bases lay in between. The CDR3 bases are TGTGCCAGCAGCTTGGAGGGATATAGCAATCAGCCCCAGCATTTT. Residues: CASSLEGYSNQPQHF.